This record covers a single T cell receptor (beta chain). CDR1 LNHDA and CDR2 SQIVND come from the germline V gene (reference sequence). CDR3 length: 14 amino acids. Trimming left V 3 bases short and J 2 bases short, with 8 bases between. Method: immunoSEQ multiplex PCR; TCRdb's copy keeps in-frame clones and lacks some. The table shows 250,000 to 350,000 clones, with about nine tenths occurring only once. The data were taken from a study of blood T cell repertoires in COVID-19. Study details: The study drew acute and convalescent COVID-19 samples from the United States, Italy and Spain. The cDNA or gDNA used as material had been derived from T cells, B-cell-depleted T cells, or PBMCs.

This TCR derives from a woman aged 40 to 49 who had recovered from COVID-19. Sequenced sample: peripheral blood. The genes are TRBV19 and TRBJ1-3; D gene uncertain. CDR3 DNA: TGTGCCAGTAGTATTCACGGTACTGGAAACACCATATATTTT. This codes for CASSIHGTGNTIYF.